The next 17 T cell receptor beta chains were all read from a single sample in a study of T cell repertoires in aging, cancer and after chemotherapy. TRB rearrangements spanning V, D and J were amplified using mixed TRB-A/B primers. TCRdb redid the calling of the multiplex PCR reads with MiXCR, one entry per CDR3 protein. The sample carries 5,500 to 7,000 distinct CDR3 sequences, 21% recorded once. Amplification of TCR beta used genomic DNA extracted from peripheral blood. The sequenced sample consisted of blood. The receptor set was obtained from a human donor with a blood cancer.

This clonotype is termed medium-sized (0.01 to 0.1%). CDR3 DNA: TGTGCCAGAAGCTGCCGGGACCGCCGAAATGAGCAGTTCTTC. Translation: CARSCRDRRNEQFF. V is TRBV5-3 and J is TRBJ2-1; D tentatively reads TRBD1 or TRBD2 (5 bases each). TRBV5-3 is an ORF, with its function uncertain. The CDR3 runs 14 residues. V lost 3 bases and J 7 bases, leaving 14 bases between the germline ends.

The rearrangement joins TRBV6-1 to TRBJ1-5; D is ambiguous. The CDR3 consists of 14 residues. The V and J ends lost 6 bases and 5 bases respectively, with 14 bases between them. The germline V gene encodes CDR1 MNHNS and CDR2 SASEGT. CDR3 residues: CASSLIVGDQPQHF. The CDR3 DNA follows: TGTGCCAGCAGCCTCATAGTTGGCGATCAGCCCCAGCATTTT.

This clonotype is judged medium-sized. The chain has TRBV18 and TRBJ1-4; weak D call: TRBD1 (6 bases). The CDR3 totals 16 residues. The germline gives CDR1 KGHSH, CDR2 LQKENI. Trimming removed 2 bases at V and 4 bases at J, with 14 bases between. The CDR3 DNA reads TGTGCCAGCTCACCAGGTCTCCGCAGGGGTAATGAAAAACTGTTTTTT. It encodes CASSPGLRRGNEKLFF.

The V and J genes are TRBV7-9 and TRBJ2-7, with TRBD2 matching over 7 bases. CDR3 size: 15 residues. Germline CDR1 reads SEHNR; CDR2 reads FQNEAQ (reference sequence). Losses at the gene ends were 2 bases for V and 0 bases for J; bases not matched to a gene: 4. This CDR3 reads CASSLNGGSSYEQYF. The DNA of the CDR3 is TGTGCCAGCAGCTTAAATGGCGGGAGCTCCTACGAGCAGTACTTC. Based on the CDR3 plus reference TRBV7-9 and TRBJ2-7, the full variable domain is DTGVSQNPRHKITKRGQNVTFRCDPISEHNRLYWYRQTLGQGPEFLTYFQNEAQLEKSRLLSDRFSAERPKGSFSTLEIQRTEQGDSAMYLCASSLNGGSSYEQYFGPGTRLTVT.

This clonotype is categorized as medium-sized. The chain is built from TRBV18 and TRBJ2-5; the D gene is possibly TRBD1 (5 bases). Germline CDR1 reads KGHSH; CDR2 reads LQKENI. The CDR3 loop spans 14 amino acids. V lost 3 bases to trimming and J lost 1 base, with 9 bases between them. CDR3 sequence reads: CASSPRQTQETQYF. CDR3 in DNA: TGTGCCAGCTCACCCCGACAGACCCAAGAGACCCAGTACTTC.

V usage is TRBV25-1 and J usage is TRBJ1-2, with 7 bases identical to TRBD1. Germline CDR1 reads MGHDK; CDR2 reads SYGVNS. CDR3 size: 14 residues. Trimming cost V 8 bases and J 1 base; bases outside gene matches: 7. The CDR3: CASGVTGVNYGYTF. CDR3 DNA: TGTGCCAGCGGGGTTACAGGGGTTAACTATGGCTACACCTTC.

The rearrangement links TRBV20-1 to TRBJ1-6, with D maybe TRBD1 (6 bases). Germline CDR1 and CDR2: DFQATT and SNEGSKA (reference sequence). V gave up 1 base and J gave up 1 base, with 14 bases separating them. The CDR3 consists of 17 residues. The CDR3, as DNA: TGCAGTGCTAGAGCTCGGACAGCTCTATCCTATAATTCACCCCTCCACTTT. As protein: CSARARTALSYNSPLHF.

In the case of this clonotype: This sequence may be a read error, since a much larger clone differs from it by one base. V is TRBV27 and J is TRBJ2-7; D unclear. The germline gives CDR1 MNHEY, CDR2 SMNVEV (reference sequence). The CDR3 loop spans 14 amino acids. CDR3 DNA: TGTGCCGCCCGGCAGGCTAGGAGACTCTACGAGCAGCACTTC. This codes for CAARQARRLYEQHF.

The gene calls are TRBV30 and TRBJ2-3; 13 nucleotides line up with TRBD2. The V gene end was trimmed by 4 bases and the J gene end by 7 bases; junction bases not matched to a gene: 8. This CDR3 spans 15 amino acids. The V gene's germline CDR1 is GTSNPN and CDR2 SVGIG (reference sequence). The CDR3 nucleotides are TGTGCCTGGAACCGACTAGCGGGGGGAGTGAATACGCAGTATTTT. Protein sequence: CAWNRLAGGVNTQYF.

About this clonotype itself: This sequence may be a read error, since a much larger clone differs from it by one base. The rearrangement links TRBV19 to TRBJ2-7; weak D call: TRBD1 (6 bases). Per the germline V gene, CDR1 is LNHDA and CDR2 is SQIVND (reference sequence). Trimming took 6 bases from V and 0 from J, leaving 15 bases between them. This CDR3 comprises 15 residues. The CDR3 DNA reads TGTGCCAGTAGAACGGAGACAGGATTCTCCTACGAGCAGTACTTC. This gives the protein CASRTETGFSYEQYF. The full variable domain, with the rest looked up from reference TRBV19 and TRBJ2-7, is DGGITQSPKYLFRKEGQNVTLSCEQNLNHDAMYWYRQDPGQGLRLIYYSQIVNDFQKGDIAEGYSVSREKKESFPLTVTSAQKNPTAFYLCASRTETGFSYEQYFGPGTRLTVT.

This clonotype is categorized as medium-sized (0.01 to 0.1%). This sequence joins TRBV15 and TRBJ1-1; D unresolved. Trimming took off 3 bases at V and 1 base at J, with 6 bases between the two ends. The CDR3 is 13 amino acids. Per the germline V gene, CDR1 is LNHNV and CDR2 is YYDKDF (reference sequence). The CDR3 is CATSSSSNTEAFF. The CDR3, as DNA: TGTGCCACCAGCAGCTCGTCGAACACTGAAGCTTTCTTT.

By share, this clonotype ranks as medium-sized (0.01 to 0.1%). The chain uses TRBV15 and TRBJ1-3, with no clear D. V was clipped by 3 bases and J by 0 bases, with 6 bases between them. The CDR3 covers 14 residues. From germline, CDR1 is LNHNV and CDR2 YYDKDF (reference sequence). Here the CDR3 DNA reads TGTGCCACCAGCAGGGACCGCTCTGGAAACACCATATATTTT. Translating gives CATSRDRSGNTIYF.

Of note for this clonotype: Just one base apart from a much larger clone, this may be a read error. The CDR3 sequence is CASSEHGTSYEQYF. The CDR3 DNA reads TGTGCCAGCAGTGAACACGGGACTTCCTACGAGCAGTACTTC. The V and J genes are TRBV6-1 and TRBJ2-7; D might be TRBD2 (6 bases). The germline CDR1 and CDR2 sequences are MNHNS and SASEGT. The CDR3 covers 14 residues. V lost 2 bases to trimming and J lost 1 base, with 9 bases between them.

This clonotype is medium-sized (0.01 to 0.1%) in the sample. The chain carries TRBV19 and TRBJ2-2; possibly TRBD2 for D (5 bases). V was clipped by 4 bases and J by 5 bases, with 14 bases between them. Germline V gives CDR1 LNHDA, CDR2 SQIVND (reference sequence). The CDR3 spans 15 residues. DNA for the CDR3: TGTGCCAGTAGTAAAGCCCAGAGGGAGACCGGGGAGCTGTTTTTT. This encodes CASSKAQRETGELFF.

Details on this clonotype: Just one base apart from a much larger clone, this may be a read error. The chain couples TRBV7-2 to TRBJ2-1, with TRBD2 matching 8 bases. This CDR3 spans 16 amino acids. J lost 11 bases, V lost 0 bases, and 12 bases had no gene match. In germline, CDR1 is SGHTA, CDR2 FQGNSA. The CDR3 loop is CASSLAGGVSGNKQFF. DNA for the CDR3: TGTGCCAGCAGCTTAGCCGGGGGGGTATCGGGGAATAAGCAGTTCTTC. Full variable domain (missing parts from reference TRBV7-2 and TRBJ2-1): GAGVSQSPSNKVTEKGKDVELRCDPISGHTALYWYRQSLGQGLEFLIYFQGNSAPDKSGLPSDRFSAERTGGSVSTLTIQRTQQEDSAVYLCASSLAGGVSGNKQFFGPGTRLTVL.

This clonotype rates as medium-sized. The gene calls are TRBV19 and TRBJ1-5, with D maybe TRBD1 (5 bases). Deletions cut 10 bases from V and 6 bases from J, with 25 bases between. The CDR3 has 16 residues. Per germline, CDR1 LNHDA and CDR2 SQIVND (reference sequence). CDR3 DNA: TGTGCCACCAGGGAGGAGGGGCGAGGGATTCGTCAGCCCCAGCATTTT. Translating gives CATREEGRGIRQPQHF.

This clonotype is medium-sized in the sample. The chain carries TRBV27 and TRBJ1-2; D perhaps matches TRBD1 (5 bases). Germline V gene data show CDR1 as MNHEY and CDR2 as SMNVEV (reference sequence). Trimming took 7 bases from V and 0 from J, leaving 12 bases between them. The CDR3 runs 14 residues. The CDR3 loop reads CASKGRGPNYGYTF. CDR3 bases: TGTGCCAGCAAGGGGAGGGGCCCTAACTATGGCTACACCTTC.